The 21 T cell receptor beta chains below were found in one sample sequenced in a study of CD8 T cells in Susac syndrome. Random-hexamer reverse transcription was applied to roughly 0.5 to 1 ug RNA. In TCRdb, the immunoSEQ multiplex PCR reads were re-called with MiXCR into one record per CDR3 protein. This sample yields some 260,000 distinct CDR3 sequences, of which 85% to 95% are seen a single time; approximately 0.072% belongs to the top ten. Sequencing was carried out using CD4+ T cells from PBMCs. Receptor source: a human donor with multiple sclerosis.

The chain recombines TRBV12-3 or TRBV12-4 with TRBJ2-1; 8 positions match TRBD2. The CDR3 consists of 15 residues. The junction had 10 bases not matched to a gene; V was cut back by 6 bases and J by 6 bases. CDR3 sequence: CASRTRGGFLNEQFF. The DNA of the CDR3 is TGTGCCAGCAGAACACGGGGGGGGTTTCTCAATGAGCAGTTCTTC.

CDR3 sequence: CATSRDRAGAETQYF. The CDR3 nucleotides are TGTGCCACCAGCAGAGATCGGGCGGGAGCAGAGACCCAGTACTTC. The chain employs TRBV15 and TRBJ2-5; TRBD2 agrees at 7 bases. The V segment lost 0 bases and the J segment 4 bases; nucleotides outside the gene matches: 5. The CDR3 covers 15 residues. Germline V gene sequence: CDR1 LNHNV, CDR2 YYDKDF (reference sequence).

V gene TRBV9 combines with J gene TRBJ2-1; TRBD2 might be the D (7 bases). The CDR3 is 17 amino acids. Deletions cut 0 bases from V and 7 bases from J, with 20 bases between. Germline values: CDR1 SGDLS, CDR2 YYNGEE. Written as DNA, the CDR3 is TGTGCCAGCAGCGTAGGTGTTGGGGGGGGCGTAGGGAATGAGCAGTTCTTC. This codes for CASSVGVGGGVGNEQFF.

This CDR3 is CASSMGAGNYGYTF. CDR3 nucleotide sequence: TGTGCCAGTAGTATGGGGGCAGGCAACTATGGCTACACCTTC. J is TRBJ1-2 and V is TRBV19; D is perhaps TRBD1 (6 bases). The V end lost 3 bases, the J end lost 2 bases, and 10 bases lay between the germline ends. Germline CDR1 is LNHDA and CDR2 is SQIVND (reference sequence). The CDR3 contains 14 residues.

The chain couples TRBV27 to TRBJ2-7; 8 bases align to TRBD2. Trimming at V came to 2 bases and at J to 3 bases, leaving 0 bases not matched to a gene. The germline V gene encodes CDR1 MNHEY and CDR2 SMNVEV (reference sequence). The CDR3 is 13 residues long. The CDR3 region has the DNA TGTGCCAGCAGTTTAAGCGGGGGCTACGAGCAGTACGTC. This codes for CASSLSGGYEQYV.

The chain couples TRBV12-3 or TRBV12-4 to TRBJ2-5; the D call may be TRBD1 or TRBD2 (6 bases each). Trimming removed 5 bases at V and 2 bases at J, with 12 bases between. There are 14 residues in the CDR3. CDR3 in DNA: TGTGCCAGCAGTCTTCGGGGGACACAAGAGACCCAGTACTTC. It encodes CASSLRGTQETQYF.

The rearrangement links TRBV29-1 to TRBJ1-2; 7 nucleotides align to TRBD1. V dropped 6 bases and J dropped 1; count of bases not matched to a gene: 2. This CDR3 is 12 amino acids long. In germline, CDR1 is SQVTM, CDR2 ANQGSEA. The CDR3 DNA follows: TGCAGCGTCGGACAGGATAACTATGGCTACACCTTC. This sequence encodes CSVGQDNYGYTF.

The rearrangement links TRBV28 to TRBJ2-5, with D perhaps TRBD1 (5 bases). Trimming removed 10 bases from V and 1 base from J, with 13 bases in between. Germline CDR1 and CDR2: MDHEN and SYDVKM. The CDR3 consists of 13 residues. The CDR3 reads CATLTVGQETQYF. CDR3 sequence (DNA): TGTGCCACCCTGACAGTCGGCCAAGAGACCCAGTACTTC.

This chain joins TRBV5-4 and TRBJ1-2, with D possibly being TRBD1 (5 bases). The V end lost 4 bases, the J end lost 1 base, and 11 bases lay between the germline ends. CDR3 length equals 14 residues. Germline loops: CDR1 SGHNT, CDR2 YYREEE (reference sequence). The CDR3 sequence: CASSMGRDNYGYTF. In nucleotides, the CDR3 is TGTGCCAGCAGCATGGGCAGGGATAACTATGGCTACACCTTC.

This chain joins TRBV29-1 and TRBJ1-2; 9 nucleotides agree with TRBD1. V lost 4 bases and J lost 14; bases outside the gene matches: 8. This CDR3 region has 11 residues. Germline assignment: CDR1 SQVTM and CDR2 ANQGSEA. DNA for the CDR3: TGCAGCGTTGTGGGACAGGGATTTTTTACCTTC. The encoded protein is CSVVGQGFFTF.

V and J are TRBV2 and TRBJ2-3; 7 bases are a match to TRBD1. CDR1 SNHLY and CDR2 FYNNEI come from the germline V gene. The CDR3 sequence is 15 residues long. J gave up 0 bases and V 6 bases, and 6 bases lay outside the gene matches. CDR3 bases: TGTGCCAGCAGGAAGGCGACAGGGAGCACAGATACGCAGTATTTT. It yields the protein CASRKATGSTDTQYF.

The J gene is TRBJ2-2, the V gene TRBV7-2, with unresolved D. Trimming stripped 5 bases from V and 7 bases from J, with 8 bases between. The germline gives CDR1 SGHTA, CDR2 FQGNSA. This CDR3 region has 12 residues. CDR3 in DNA: TGTGCCAGCAGCCAACAGCTCGGGGAGCTGTTTTTT. This sequence encodes CASSQQLGELFF.

The chain joins TRBV5-1 to TRBJ2-1; 9 bases map to TRBD1. The germline V gene has CDR1 SGHRS and CDR2 YFSETQ. With 3 bases clipped from V and 4 bases from J, the junction kept 5 bases outside the gene matches. This CDR3 is built from 15 residues. CDR3 sequence: CASSSTGQGYNEQFF. The CDR3 DNA is TGCGCCAGCAGCTCCACGGGACAGGGTTACAATGAGCAGTTCTTC. The full variable domain, its missing parts supplied by reference TRBV5-1 and TRBJ2-1, is KAGVTQTPRYLIKTRGQQVTLSCSPISGHRSVSWYQQTPGQGLQFLFEYFSETQRNKGNFPGRFSGRQFSNSRSEMNVSTLELGDSALYLCASSSTGQGYNEQFFGPGTRLTVL.

The chain links TRBV3-1 to TRBJ1-5; D is unclear. The germline gives CDR1 LGHDT, CDR2 YNNKEL (reference sequence). The germline V and J ends were trimmed by 1 base and 4 bases, with 5 bases remaining between them. The CDR3 length is 13 residues. The CDR3 DNA is TGTGCCAGCAGCCAAGTCATAAATCAGCCCCAGCATTTT. It is translated as CASSQVINQPQHF. The whole variable domain, remainder taken from reference TRBV3-1 and TRBJ1-5, is DTAVSQTPKYLVTQMGNDKSIKCEQNLGHDTMYWYKQDSKKFLKIMFSYNNKELIINETVPNRFSPKSPDKAHLNLHINSLELGDSAVYFCASSQVINQPQHFGDGTRLSIL.

The V gene is TRBV6-1, the J gene TRBJ1-5; perhaps TRBD1 as D (5 bases). Germline CDR1 reads MNHNS; CDR2 reads SASEGT. V dropped 2 bases and J dropped 2 bases, with 10 bases sitting between them. The CDR3 is 15 amino acids. The CDR3: CASSEMGRGNQPQHF. CDR3 nucleotide sequence: TGTGCCAGCAGTGAAATGGGCAGGGGCAATCAGCCCCAGCATTTT.

The J gene is TRBJ1-2, the V gene TRBV27; D gene ambiguous. Germline-derived CDR1 and CDR2 are MNHEY and SMNVEV (reference sequence). V lost 6 bases to trimming and J lost 2 bases, with 10 bases between them. The CDR3 has 13 residues. As DNA, the CDR3 is TGTGCCAGCAGGCTCTCTAACAACTATGGCTACACCTTC. This encodes CASRLSNNYGYTF.

The chain recombines TRBV20-1 with TRBJ2-7; possible D gene TRBD1, 7 bases. V was clipped by 5 bases and J by 5 bases, with 16 bases between them. CDR1 DFQATT and CDR2 SNEGSKA come from the germline V gene (reference sequence). The CDR3 sequence is 13 residues long. CDR3 protein: CSAPSEGAHEQYF. Written as DNA, the CDR3 is TGCAGTGCTCCCTCGGAGGGGGCTCACGAGCAGTACTTC.

The chain joins TRBV6-2 or TRBV6-3 to TRBJ2-7; D gene unclear. V lost 5 bases, J lost 3 bases, and 8 bases lay in between. Germline V gives CDR1 MNHEY, CDR2 SVGEGT. This CDR3 contains 12 residues. The CDR3 spells CASSQPVYEQYF. CDR3 nucleotides: TGTGCCAGCAGTCAACCCGTCTACGAGCAGTACTTC.

The chain has TRBV7-9 and TRBJ2-3; TRBD2 matches at 8 bases. This CDR3 comprises 16 residues. The V gene's germline CDR1 is SEHNR and CDR2 FQNEAQ (reference sequence). Trimming cost V 2 bases and J 2 bases; bases outside gene matches: 6. DNA of the CDR3: TGTGCCAGCAGCTTACTTAGCGGGGTCCCCACAGATACGCAGTATTTT. Its protein is CASSLLSGVPTDTQYF.

V and J are TRBV27 and TRBJ1-1; 12 bases line up with TRBD1. CDR1 is MNHEY, CDR2 SMNVEV, per germline (reference sequence). With 8 bases clipped from V and 12 bases from J, the junction kept 13 bases outside the gene matches. There are 14 residues in the CDR3. Here the CDR3 DNA reads TGTGCCAGCGCTCGGGACAGGGGGCGCGAAGAGACTTTCTTT. Its protein is CASARDRGREETFF.

The V and J genes are TRBV2 and TRBJ2-5; D is unclear. V was clipped by 2 bases and J by 5 bases, with 12 bases between them. Germline CDR1 is SNHLY and CDR2 is FYNNEI. CDR3 length: 14 residues. Here the CDR3 DNA reads TGTGCCAGCAGTGAACGGGCAGGCGACGAGACCCAGTACTTC. Translating it yields CASSERAGDETQYF.